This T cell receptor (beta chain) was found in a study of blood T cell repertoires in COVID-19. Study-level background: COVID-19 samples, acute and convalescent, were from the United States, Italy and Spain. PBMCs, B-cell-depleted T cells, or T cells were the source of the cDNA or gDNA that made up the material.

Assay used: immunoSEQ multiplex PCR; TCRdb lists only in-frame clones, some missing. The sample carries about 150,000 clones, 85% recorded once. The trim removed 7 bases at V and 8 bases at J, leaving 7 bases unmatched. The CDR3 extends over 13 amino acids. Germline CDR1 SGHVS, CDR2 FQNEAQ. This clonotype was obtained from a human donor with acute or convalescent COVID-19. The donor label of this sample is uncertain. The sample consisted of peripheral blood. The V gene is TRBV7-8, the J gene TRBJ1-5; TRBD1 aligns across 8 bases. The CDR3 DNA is TGTGCCAGCACCAAGGACAGGGCTGAGCCCCAGCATTTT. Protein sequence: CASTKDRAEPQHF.